This TCR beta chain appears in the sequencing data of a study of blood T cell repertoires in COVID-19. At the level of the study: Material from acute and convalescent COVID-19 was sourced from the United States, Italy and Spain. Sources were T cells, B-cell-depleted T cells, or PBMCs; the material itself was cDNA or gDNA.

Original analysis: Amplification from reference gene primers served as the basis for estimated nucleated cell counts. Repertoires were generated with immunoSEQ multiplex PCR, while TCRdb's copy carries only in-frame clones and drops some. V and J calls and clone size are copied from that table; D and trimming were computed from the DNA. This sample has roughly 100,000 clones, with about 91% found just once. CDR3 length equals 18 residues. Germline lookup yields CDR1 DFQATT and CDR2 SNEGSKA (reference sequence). Trimming took 3 bases from V and 0 from J; bases not matched to a gene: 12. The sequencing sample was made of peripheral blood. The V and J genes are TRBV20-1 and TRBJ2-7; TRBD2 aligns across 12 bases. The clonotype originates from a human donor in a cohort sampled during active COVID-19. CDR3 protein: CSASRPGTSGPSSYEQYF. The CDR3 nucleotides read TGCAGTGCTAGTCGCCCCGGGACTAGCGGGCCAAGCTCCTACGAGCAGTACTTC.